This entry is about one T cell receptor (beta chain). Its antigen is not known. TCRdb's copy holds only in-frame clones and misses some; the assay was immunoSEQ multiplex PCR. The table lists some 490,000 clones, around four fifths of them singletons, with 12% in the top ten. These data originate in a study of shared clonotypes between healthy human individuals. Findings and limits, study-wide: The sole specimen, blood, was sampled, and tissue repertoires likely differ.

Per germline, CDR1 MNHNS and CDR2 SASEGT. V lost 1 base, J lost 1 base, and 2 bases stayed unmatched. The CDR3 covers 15 residues. The sequencing input was PBMCs. This chain connects TRBV6-1 to TRBJ2-7, with 9 bases matching TRBD1. The receptor's source is a woman in her thirties or forties in good health. Some clones in this sample may be carry-over from other donors' samples. The CDR3 DNA sequence: TGTGCCAGCAGTGAAGAAGGGACAGGGTCCTACGAGCAGTACTTC. This codes for CASSEEGTGSYEQYF.